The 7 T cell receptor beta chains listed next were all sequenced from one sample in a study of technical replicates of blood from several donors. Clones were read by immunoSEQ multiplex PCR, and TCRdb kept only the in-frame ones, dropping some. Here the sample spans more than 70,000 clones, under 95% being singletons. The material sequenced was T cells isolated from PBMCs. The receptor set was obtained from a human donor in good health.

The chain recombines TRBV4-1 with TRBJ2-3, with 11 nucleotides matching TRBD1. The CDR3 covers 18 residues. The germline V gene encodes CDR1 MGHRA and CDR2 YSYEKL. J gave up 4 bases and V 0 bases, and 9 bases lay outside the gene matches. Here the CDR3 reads CASSQEGGWTGGPDTQYF. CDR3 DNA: TGCGCCAGCAGCCAAGAAGGTGGGTGGACAGGGGGCCCAGATACGCAGTATTTT.

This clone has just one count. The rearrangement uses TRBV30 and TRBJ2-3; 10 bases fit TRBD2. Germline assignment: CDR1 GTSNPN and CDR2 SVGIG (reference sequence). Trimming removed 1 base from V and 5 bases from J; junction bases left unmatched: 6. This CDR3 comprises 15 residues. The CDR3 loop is CAWSELAGSGDTQYF. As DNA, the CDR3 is TGTGCCTGGAGTGAACTAGCGGGGTCGGGAGATACGCAGTATTTT.

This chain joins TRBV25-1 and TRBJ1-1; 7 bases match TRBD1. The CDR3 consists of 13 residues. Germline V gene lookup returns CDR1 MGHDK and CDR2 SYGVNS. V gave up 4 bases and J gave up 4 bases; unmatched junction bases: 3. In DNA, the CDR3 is TGTGCCAGCAGTGGACAGGGAGGCACTGAAGCTTTCTTT. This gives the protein CASSGQGGTEAFF.

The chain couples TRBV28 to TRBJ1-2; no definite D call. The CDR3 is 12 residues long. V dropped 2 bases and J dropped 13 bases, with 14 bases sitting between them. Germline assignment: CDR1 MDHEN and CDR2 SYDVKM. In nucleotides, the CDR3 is TGTGCCAGCAGTTTAAGGGAGGGTCTCTGCACCTTC. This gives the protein CASSLREGLCTF.

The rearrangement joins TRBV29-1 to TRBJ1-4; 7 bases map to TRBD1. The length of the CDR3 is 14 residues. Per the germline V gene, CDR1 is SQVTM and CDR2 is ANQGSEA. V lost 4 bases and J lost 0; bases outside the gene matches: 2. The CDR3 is CSVVGTATNEKLFF. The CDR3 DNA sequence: TGCAGCGTTGTCGGGACAGCAACTAATGAAAAACTGTTTTTT.

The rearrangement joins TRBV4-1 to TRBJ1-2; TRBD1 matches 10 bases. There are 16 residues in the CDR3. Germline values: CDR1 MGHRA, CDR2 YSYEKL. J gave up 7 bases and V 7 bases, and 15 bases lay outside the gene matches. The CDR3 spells CASTITRDRGLSGYTF. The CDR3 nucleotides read TGCGCCAGCACAATAACCAGGGACAGGGGTTTGTCTGGCTACACCTTC.

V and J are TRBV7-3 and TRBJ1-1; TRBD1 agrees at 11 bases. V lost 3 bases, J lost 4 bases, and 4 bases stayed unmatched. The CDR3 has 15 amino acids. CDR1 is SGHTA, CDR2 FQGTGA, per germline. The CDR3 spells CASSLDRGLFTEAFF. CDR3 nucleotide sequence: TGTGCCAGCAGCTTGGACAGGGGGCTTTTCACTGAAGCTTTCTTT.